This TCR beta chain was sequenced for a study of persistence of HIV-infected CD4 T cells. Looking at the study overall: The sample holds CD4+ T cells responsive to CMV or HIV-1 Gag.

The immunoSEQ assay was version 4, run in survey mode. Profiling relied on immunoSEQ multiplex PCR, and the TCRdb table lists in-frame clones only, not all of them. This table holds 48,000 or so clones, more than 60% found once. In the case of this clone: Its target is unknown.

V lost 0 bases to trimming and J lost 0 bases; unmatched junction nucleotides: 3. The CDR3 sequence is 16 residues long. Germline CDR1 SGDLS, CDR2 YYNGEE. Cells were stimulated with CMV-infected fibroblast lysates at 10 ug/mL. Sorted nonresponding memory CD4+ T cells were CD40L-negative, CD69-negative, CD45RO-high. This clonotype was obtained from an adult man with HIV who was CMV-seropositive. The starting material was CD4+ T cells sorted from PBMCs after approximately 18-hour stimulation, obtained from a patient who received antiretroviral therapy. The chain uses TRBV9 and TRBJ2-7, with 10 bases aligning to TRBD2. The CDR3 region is CASSVDASGSSYEQYF. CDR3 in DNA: TGTGCCAGCAGCGTAGACGCTAGCGGGAGCTCCTACGAGCAGTACTTC.